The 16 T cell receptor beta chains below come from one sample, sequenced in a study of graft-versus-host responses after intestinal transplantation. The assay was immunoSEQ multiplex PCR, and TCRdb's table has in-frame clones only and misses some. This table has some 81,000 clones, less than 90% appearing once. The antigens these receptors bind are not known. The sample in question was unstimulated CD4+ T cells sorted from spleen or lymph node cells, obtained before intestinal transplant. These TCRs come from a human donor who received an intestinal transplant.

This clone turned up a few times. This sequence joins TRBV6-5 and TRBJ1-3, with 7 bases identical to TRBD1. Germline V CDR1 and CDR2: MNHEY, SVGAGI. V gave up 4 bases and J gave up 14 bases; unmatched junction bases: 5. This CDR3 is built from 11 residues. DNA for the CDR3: TGTGCCAGCAGTTCGACAGGGATCCTATATTTT. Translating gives CASSSTGILYF.

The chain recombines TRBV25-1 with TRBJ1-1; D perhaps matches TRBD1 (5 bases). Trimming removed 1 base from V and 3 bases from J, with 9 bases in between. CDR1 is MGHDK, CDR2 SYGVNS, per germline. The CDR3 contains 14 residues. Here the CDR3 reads CASSELARDTEAFF. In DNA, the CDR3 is TGTGCCAGCAGTGAATTAGCCAGGGACACTGAAGCTTTCTTT.

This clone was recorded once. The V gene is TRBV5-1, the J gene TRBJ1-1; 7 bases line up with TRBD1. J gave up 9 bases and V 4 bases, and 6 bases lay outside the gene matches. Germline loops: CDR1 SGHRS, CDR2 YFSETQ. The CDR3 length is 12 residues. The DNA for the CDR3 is TGCGCCAGCAGCCGGGGGACAGACCAAGCTTTCTTT. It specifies CASSRGTDQAFF. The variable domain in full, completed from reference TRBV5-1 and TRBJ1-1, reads KAGVTQTPRYLIKTRGQQVTLSCSPISGHRSVSWYQQTPGQGLQFLFEYFSETQRNKGNFPGRFSGRQFSNSRSEMNVSTLELGDSALYLCASSRGTDQAFFGQGTRLTVV.

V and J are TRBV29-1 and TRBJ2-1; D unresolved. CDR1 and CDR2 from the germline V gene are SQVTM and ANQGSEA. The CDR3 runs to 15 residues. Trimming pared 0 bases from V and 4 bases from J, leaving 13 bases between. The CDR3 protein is CSVEDQISSYNEQFF. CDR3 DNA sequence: TGCAGCGTTGAAGATCAGATCTCTTCATACAATGAGCAGTTCTTC.

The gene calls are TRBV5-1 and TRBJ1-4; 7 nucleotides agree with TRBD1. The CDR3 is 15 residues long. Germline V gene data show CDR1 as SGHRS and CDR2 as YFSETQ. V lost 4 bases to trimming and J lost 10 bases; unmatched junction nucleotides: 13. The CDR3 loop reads CASSTAGPQGGKLFF. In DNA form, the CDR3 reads TGCGCCAGCAGCACAGCGGGCCCTCAGGGGGGAAAACTGTTTTTT.

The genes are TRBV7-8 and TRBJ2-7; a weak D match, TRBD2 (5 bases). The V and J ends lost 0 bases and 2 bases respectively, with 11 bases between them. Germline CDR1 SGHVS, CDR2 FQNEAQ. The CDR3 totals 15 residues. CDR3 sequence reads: CASSLAAGPTYEQYF. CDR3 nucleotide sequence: TGTGCCAGCAGCTTAGCCGCGGGCCCGACCTACGAGCAGTACTTC.

CDR3 DNA: TGTGCCAGCAGCCTCGACAGGGAGGACACGCAGTATTTT. Protein: CASSLDREDTQYF. The chain carries TRBV11-2 and TRBJ2-3; possible D gene TRBD1, 7 bases. The germline V gene encodes CDR1 SGHAT and CDR2 FQNNGV. The CDR3 sequence is 13 residues long. Trimming took off 5 bases at V and 9 bases at J, with 15 bases between the two ends.

The CDR3 protein is CASSGPHQEVDYGYTF. Written as DNA, the CDR3 is TGTGCCAGCAGTGGCCCTCACCAGGAAGTGGACTATGGCTACACCTTC. The rearrangement joins TRBV6-6 to TRBJ1-2; no clear D. Germline lookup yields CDR1 MNHNY and CDR2 SVGAGI (reference sequence). There are 16 residues in the CDR3. V was shortened by 5 bases and J by 3 bases, with 19 bases between the two germline ends.

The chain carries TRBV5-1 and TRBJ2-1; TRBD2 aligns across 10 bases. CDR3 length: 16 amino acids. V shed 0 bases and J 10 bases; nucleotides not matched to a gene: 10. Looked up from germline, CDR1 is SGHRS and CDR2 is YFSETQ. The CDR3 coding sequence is TGCGCCAGCAGCTTGGGATTACTAGCGGGGCGCGACGAGCAGTTCTTC. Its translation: CASSLGLLAGRDEQFF.

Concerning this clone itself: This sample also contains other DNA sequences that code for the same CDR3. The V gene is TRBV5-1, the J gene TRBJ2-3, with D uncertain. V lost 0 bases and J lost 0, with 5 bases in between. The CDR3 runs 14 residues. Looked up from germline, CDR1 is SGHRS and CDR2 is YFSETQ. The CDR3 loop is CASSLGGSTDTQYF. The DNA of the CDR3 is TGCGCCAGCAGCTTGGGAGGCAGCACAGATACGCAGTATTTT.

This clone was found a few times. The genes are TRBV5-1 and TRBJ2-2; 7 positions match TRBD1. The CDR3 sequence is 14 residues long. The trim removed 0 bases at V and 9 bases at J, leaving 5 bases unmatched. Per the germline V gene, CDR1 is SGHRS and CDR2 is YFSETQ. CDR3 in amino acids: CASSLAGGERELFF. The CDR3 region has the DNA TGCGCCAGCAGCTTGGCAGGGGGTGAACGGGAGCTGTTTTTT.

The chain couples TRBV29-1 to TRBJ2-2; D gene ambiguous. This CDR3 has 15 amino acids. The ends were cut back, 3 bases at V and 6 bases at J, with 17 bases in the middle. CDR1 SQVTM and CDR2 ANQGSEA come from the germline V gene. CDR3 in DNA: TGCAGCGTTGACAGTGGGCTGGGCTCCCCCGGGGAGCTGTTTTTT. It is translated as CSVDSGLGSPGELFF.

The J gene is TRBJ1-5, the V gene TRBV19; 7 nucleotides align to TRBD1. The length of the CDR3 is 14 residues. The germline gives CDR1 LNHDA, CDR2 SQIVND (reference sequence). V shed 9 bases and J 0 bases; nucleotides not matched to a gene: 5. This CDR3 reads CASVQGHSNQPQHF. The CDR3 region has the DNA TGTGCCAGCGTACAGGGGCATAGCAATCAGCCCCAGCATTTT.

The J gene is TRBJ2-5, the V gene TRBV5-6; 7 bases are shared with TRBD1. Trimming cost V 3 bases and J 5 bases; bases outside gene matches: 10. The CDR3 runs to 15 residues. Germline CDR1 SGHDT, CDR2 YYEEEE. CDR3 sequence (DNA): TGTGCCAGCAGCTCCCCCGGCAGGGGGAGTGAGACCCAGTACTTC. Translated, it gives CASSSPGRGSETQYF.

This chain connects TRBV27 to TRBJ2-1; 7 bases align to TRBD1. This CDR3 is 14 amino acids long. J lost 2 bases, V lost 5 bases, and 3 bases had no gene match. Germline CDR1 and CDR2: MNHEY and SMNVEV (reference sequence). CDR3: CASSPGTAYNEQFF. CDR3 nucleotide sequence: TGTGCCAGCAGTCCCGGGACAGCCTACAATGAGCAGTTCTTC.

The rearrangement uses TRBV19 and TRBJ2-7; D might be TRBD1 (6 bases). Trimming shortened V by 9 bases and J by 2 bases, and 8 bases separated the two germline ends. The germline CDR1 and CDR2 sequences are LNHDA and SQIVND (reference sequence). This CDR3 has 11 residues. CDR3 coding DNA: TGTGCCAGGAGGACAGCCTACGAGCAGTACTTC. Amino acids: CARRTAYEQYF.